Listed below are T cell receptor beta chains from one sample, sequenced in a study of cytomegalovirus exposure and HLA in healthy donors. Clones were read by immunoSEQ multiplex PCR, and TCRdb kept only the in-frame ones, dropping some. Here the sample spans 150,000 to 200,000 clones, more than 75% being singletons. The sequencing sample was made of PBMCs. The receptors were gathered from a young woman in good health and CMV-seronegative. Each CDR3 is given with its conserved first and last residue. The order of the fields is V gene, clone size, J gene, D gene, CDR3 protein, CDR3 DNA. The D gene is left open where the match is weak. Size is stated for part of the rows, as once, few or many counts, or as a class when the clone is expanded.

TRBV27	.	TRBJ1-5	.	CASSSGVSNQPQHF	TGTGCCAGCAGTTCCGGGGTTAGCAATCAGCCCCAGCATTTT
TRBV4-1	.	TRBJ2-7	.	CASSPRTPNSYEQYF	TGCGCCAGCAGCCCACGGACACCCAACTCCTACGAGCAGTACTTC
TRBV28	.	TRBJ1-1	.	CASSLLGRITEAFF	TGTGCCAGCAGTTTATTGGGGAGGATCACTGAAGCTTTCTTT
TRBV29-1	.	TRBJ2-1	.	CSVARQRNEQFF	TGCAGCGTTGCCAGACAGCGCAATGAGCAGTTCTTC
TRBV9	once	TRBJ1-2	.	CASSVGVAKDYGYTF	TGTGCCAGCAGCGTAGGGGTAGCCAAGGACTATGGCTACACCTTC
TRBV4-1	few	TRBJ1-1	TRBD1	CASSLQETGGSEAFF	TGCGCCAGCAGCCTCCAGGAGACAGGGGGCAGTGAAGCTTTCTTT
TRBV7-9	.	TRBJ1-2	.	CASTRLAPGYTF	TGTGCCAGCACCCGATTGGCACCTGGCTACACCTTC
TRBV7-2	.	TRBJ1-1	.	CASSPAGGGTEAFF	TGTGCCAGCAGCCCGGCGGGGGGGGGTACTGAAGCTTTCTTT
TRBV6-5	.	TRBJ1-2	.	CASSYSRGVGYGYTF	TGTGCCAGCAGTTACTCAAGGGGCGTTGGGTATGGCTACACCTTC
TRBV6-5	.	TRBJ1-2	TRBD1	CASSYSGGGVGYGYTF	TGTGCCAGCAGCTACTCAGGAGGGGGCGTCGGCTATGGCTACACCTTC
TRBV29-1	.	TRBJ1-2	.	CSVESQQGLAYGYTF	TGCAGCGTCGAAAGCCAGCAGGGGTTGGCCTATGGCTACACCTTC
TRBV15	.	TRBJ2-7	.	CATSRDPGTYEQYF	TGTGCCACCAGCAGAGATCCCGGGACCTACGAGCAGTACTTC
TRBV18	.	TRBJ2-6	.	CASSPRGSGANVLTF	TGTGCCAGCTCACCACGAGGGTCTGGGGCCAACGTCCTGACTTTC
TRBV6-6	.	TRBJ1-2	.	CASSPGYGYTF	TGTGCCAGCAGTCCCGGCTATGGCTACACCTTC
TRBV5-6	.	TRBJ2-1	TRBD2	CASSLGLAGEQFF	TGTGCCAGCAGCTTGGGACTAGCAGGGGAGCAGTTCTTC
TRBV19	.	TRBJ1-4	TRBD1	CASRPDRVSNEKLFF	TGTGCCAGTAGACCCGACAGGGTTTCTAATGAAAAACTGTTTTTT
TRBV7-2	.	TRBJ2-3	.	CASSLAGGGRTDTQYF	TGTGCCAGCAGCTTAGCCGGCGGGGGCCGCACAGATACGCAGTATTTT
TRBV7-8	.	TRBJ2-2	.	CASSAPVGLGTGELFF	TGTGCCAGCAGCGCCCCCGTGGGGCTAGGCACCGGGGAGCTGTTTTTT
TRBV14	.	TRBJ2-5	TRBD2	CASSPRTSGGLETQYF	TGTGCCAGCAGCCCCCGGACTAGCGGGGGATTGGAGACCCAGTACTTC
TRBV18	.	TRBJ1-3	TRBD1	CASSLGQASSGNTIYF	TGTGCCAGCTCCCTCGGACAGGCGAGCTCTGGAAACACCATATATTTT
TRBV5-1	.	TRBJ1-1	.	CASSPPVGRAFF	TGCGCCAGCAGCCCCCCGGTAGGGAGGGCTTTCTTT
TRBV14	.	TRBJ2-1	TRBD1	CASSPPTGDSYNEQFF	TGTGCCAGCAGCCCACCGACAGGGGACTCCTACAATGAGCAGTTCTTC
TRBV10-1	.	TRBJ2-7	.	CASMRGGVNYEQYF	TGCGCCAGCATGCGAGGGGGGGTGAACTACGAGCAGTACTTC
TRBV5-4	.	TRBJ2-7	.	CASSRGGDYEQYF	TGTGCCAGCAGCCGAGGCGGGGACTACGAGCAGTACTTC
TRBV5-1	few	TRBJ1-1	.	CASYSGTSNTEAFF	TGCGCCAGCTATTCCGGGACAAGCAACACTGAAGCTTTCTTT
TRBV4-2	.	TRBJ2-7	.	CASSPSGAPIYEQYF	TGTGCCAGCAGTCCCAGTGGAGCGCCCATCTACGAGCAGTACTTC
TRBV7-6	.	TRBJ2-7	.	CASSLVTGDSYEQYF	TGTGCCAGCAGCTTAGTCACGGGGGACTCCTACGAGCAGTACTTC
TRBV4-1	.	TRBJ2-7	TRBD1	CASSHRPGQGSSYEQYF	TGCGCCAGCAGCCACCGTCCGGGACAGGGTTCCTCCTACGAGCAGTACTTC
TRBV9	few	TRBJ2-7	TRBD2	CASSVGGLAGAYEQYF	TGTGCCAGCAGCGTAGGGGGACTAGCGGGAGCCTACGAGCAGTACTTC
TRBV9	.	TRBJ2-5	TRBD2	CASGGLAGGMETQYF	TGTGCCAGCGGCGGACTAGCGGGAGGGATGGAGACCCAGTACTTC
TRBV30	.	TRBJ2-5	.	CAWSWGVETQYF	TGTGCCTGGAGTTGGGGCGTAGAGACCCAGTACTTC
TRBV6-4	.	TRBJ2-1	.	CASSDSHRASYNEQFF	TGTGCCAGCAGTGACTCACACAGGGCGTCCTACAATGAGCAGTTCTTC
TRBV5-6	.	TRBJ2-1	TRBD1	CASSLDRVGGEQFF	TGTGCCAGCAGCTTAGACAGGGTCGGTGGGGAGCAGTTCTTC
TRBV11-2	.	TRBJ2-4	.	CASTSSVNIQYF	TGTGCCAGCACCTCCTCAGTAAACATTCAGTACTTC
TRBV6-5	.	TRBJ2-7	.	CASSYGERAYEQYF	TGTGCCAGCAGTTATGGGGAGAGGGCCTACGAGCAGTACTTC
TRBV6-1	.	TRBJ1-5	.	CASSEREWSQHF	TGTGCCAGCAGTGAGAGGGAGTGGTCCCAGCATTTT
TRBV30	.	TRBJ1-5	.	CAWSGGYSNQPQHF	TGTGCCTGGAGTGGCGGATATAGCAATCAGCCCCAGCATTTT
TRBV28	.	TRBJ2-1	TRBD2	CASSIPTSVSNEQFF	TGTGCCAGCAGTATCCCGACTAGCGTGAGTAATGAGCAGTTCTTC
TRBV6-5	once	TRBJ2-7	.	CASSSRIRRAREQYF	TGTGCCAGCAGTTCACGTATCAGGAGGGCCAGGGAGCAGTACTTC
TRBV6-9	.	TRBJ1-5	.	CASSGGGNQPQHF	TGTGCCAGCAGCGGGGGGGGCAATCAGCCCCAGCATTTT
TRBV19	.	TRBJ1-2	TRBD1	CASSINSGTGGDYGYTF	TGTGCCAGTAGTATAAATTCGGGGACAGGGGGCGACTATGGCTACACCTTC
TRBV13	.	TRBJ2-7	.	CASSFRTRWGLSYEQYF	TGTGCCAGCAGCTTCCGAACTCGATGGGGGCTCTCCTACGAGCAGTACTTC
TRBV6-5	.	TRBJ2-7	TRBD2	CASSYRWEGGYEQYF	TGTGCCAGCAGTTATCGGTGGGAGGGTGGTTACGAGCAGTACTTC
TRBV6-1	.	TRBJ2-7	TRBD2	CASSEVTGGRAYEQYF	TGTGCCAGCAGTGAAGTGACGGGGGGTCGTGCCTACGAGCAGTACTTC
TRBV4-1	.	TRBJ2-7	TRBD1	CASSHLRTGVYEQYF	TGCGCCAGCAGCCATCTCCGGACAGGGGTCTACGAGCAGTACTTC
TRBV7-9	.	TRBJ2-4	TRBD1	CASSLELRRDRETKNIQYF	TGTGCCAGCAGCTTAGAGTTAAGGCGGGACAGGGAGACCAAAAACATTCAGTACTTC
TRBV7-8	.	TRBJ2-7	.	CASSLSDYEQYF	TGTGCCAGCAGCTTATCAGACTACGAGCAGTACTTC
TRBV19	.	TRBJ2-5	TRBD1	CASSIRGRAYQETQYF	TGTGCCAGTAGTATAAGGGGGCGGGCATACCAAGAGACCCAGTACTTC